Presented here are 27 T cell receptor beta chains from one specimen sequenced in a study of graft-versus-host responses after intestinal transplantation. Data came from immunoSEQ multiplex PCR; TCRdb stores just in-frame clones and leaves some out. Altogether about 13,000 clones are present, around two thirds being singletons, with the ten largest covering roughly 7.6%. Graft samples were processed, releasing intraepithelial and lamina propria lymphocytes. The sequencing here drew on ileum tissue, taken 16 days after intestinal transplant. The receptor set was obtained from a human patient who received an intestinal transplant, so some T cells may come from the graft donor.

This clone has a handful of counts. This chain connects TRBV6-6 to TRBJ2-4, with D tentatively TRBD2 (6 bases). V shed 2 bases and J shed 11 bases, with 19 bases lying between them. The CDR3 extends over 15 amino acids. CDR1 is MNHNY and CDR2 is SVGAGI in the germline V gene (reference sequence). In nucleotides, the CDR3 is TGTGCCAGCAGTTACACAGGCGGGGAGCGACCGGTTCAGTACTTC. The encoded protein is CASSYTGGERPVQYF.

This clone was observed a handful of times. This chain links TRBV4-1 with TRBJ1-2; no clear D gene. Trimming removed 8 bases from V and 6 bases from J, with 19 bases in between. Germline values: CDR1 MGHRA, CDR2 YSYEKL. The CDR3 is 14 residues long. The CDR3 here is CASGGLWVSDGYTF. DNA of the CDR3: TGCGCCAGCGGTGGGCTATGGGTTTCGGATGGCTACACCTTC.

The chain couples TRBV19 to TRBJ2-7; 12 positions agree with TRBD2. CDR1 LNHDA and CDR2 SQIVND come from the germline V gene (reference sequence). The V and J ends lost 5 bases and 5 bases, in that order; junction bases with no gene match: 7. The CDR3 is made up of 15 amino acids. Here the CDR3 reads CASSPRTSGTDEQYF. For the CDR3, the DNA is TGTGCCAGTAGTCCCAGGACTAGCGGGACCGACGAGCAGTACTTC.

This clone was picked up one time. The chain links TRBV27 to TRBJ2-1, with a weak D call TRBD1 (6 bases). The germline V gene encodes CDR1 MNHEY and CDR2 SMNVEV (reference sequence). V shed 5 bases and J shed 1 base, with 12 bases lying between them. This CDR3 has 15 residues. DNA for the CDR3: TGTGCCAGCAGTCTTCGACAGGATTCCTACAATGAGCAGTTCTTC. This translates into CASSLRQDSYNEQFF.

This chain joins TRBV19 and TRBJ1-2; no clear D. V was pared by 9 bases and J by 6 bases, with 23 bases between. Germline values: CDR1 LNHDA, CDR2 SQIVND (reference sequence). CDR3 length: 15 amino acids. The CDR3 region is CASNTPGDTNHGYTF. As DNA, the CDR3 is TGTGCCAGCAACACCCCGGGAGACACAAACCATGGCTACACCTTC.

This chain joins TRBV19 and TRBJ1-2; 8 nucleotides align to TRBD1. The trim removed 1 base at V and 4 bases at J, leaving 2 bases unmatched. This CDR3 comprises 14 residues. CDR1 and CDR2 from the germline V gene are LNHDA and SQIVND (reference sequence). CDR3 nucleotide sequence: TGTGCCAGTAGTATAGTAACAGGGGGCTATGGCTACACCTTC. Protein sequence: CASSIVTGGYGYTF.

This chain connects TRBV10-3 to TRBJ2-2; 8 bases are shared with TRBD1. The CDR3 consists of 14 residues. V dropped 6 bases and J dropped 3; count of bases not matched to a gene: 3. The germline CDR1 and CDR2 sequences are ENHRY and SYGVKD. The CDR3 reads CAIRMDRDTGELFF. CDR3 DNA: TGTGCCATCAGGATGGACAGGGACACCGGGGAGCTGTTTTTT.

Regarding this clone: This same CDR3 is encoded by further DNA sequences in the sample. The rearrangement links TRBV11-2 to TRBJ2-7; the D gene is possibly TRBD2 (5 bases). Germline V lookup: CDR1 SGHAT, CDR2 FQNNGV. The CDR3 has 12 amino acids. Trimming left V 5 bases short and J 4 bases short, with 9 bases between. Here the CDR3 DNA reads TGTGCCAGCAGCCTCGGACTGTACGAGCAGTACTTC. Translation gives CASSLGLYEQYF.

The chain employs TRBV7-9 and TRBJ1-2; D ambiguous. The CDR3 is made up of 14 amino acids. Germline CDR1 SEHNR, CDR2 FQNEAQ (reference sequence). The V end was cut by 6 bases, the J end by 8 bases, with 19 bases between. The CDR3 DNA follows: TGTGCCAGCAGGTTGGGTGAGGCAGCGGAGGGCTACACCTTC. It yields the protein CASRLGEAAEGYTF.

The V call is TRBV15, the J call TRBJ2-7, with D tentatively TRBD1 (6 bases). Germline loops: CDR1 LNHNV, CDR2 YYDKDF (reference sequence). The CDR3 consists of 14 residues. Trimming stripped 3 bases from V and 2 bases from J, with 11 bases between. CDR3 region: CATSSTGNAYEQYF. In DNA, the CDR3 is TGTGCCACCAGCAGTACAGGGAATGCCTACGAGCAGTACTTC.

The rearrangement uses TRBV30 and TRBJ2-5, with 8 bases fitting TRBD2. CDR1 is GTSNPN, CDR2 SVGIG, per germline (reference sequence). V lost 0 bases to trimming and J lost 4 bases; unmatched junction nucleotides: 7. The CDR3 is 15 amino acids. The CDR3 loop reads CAWSVGGLAGETQYF. DNA for the CDR3: TGTGCCTGGAGTGTAGGGGGGCTAGCGGGAGAGACCCAGTACTTC.

This clone was seen only once. The V gene is TRBV6-5, the J gene TRBJ2-7; D gene uncertain. Per germline, CDR1 MNHEY and CDR2 SVGAGI. With 4 bases removed from V and 2 bases from J, the gap between germline ends came to 12 bases. The CDR3 is 14 amino acids. CDR3 protein: CASSFYPQPYEQYF. The CDR3 DNA reads TGTGCCAGCAGTTTTTATCCACAGCCCTACGAGCAGTACTTC.

This chain uses TRBV25-1 with TRBJ1-4, with 11 bases matching TRBD1. This CDR3 region has 13 residues. CDR1 and CDR2 from the germline V gene are MGHDK and SYGVNS. The ends lost 11 bases at V and 6 bases at J; junction bases unmatched: 5. DNA of the CDR3: TGTGCCGCAGGGGACAGGGGGGATGAAAAACTGTTTTTT. Its translation is CAAGDRGDEKLFF.

The CDR3 sequence is CASRRPLGGYTF. For the CDR3, the DNA is TGTGCCAGCAGACGTCCTCTCGGTGGCTACACCTTC. The J gene is TRBJ1-2, the V gene TRBV27; D is unresolved. This CDR3 has 12 residues. CDR1 is MNHEY, CDR2 SMNVEV, per germline (reference sequence). The V end lost 6 bases, the J end lost 7 bases, and 12 bases lay between the germline ends.

This clone was observed a single time. The chain recombines TRBV6-5 with TRBJ2-7; 7 bases match TRBD1. With V trimmed by 7 bases and J by 5 bases, 11 bases remained unmatched. This CDR3 has 14 residues. Germline CDR1 is MNHEY and CDR2 is SVGAGI. The CDR3 sequence: CASNVAGGGDEQYF. In DNA form, the CDR3 reads TGTGCCAGCAATGTGGCAGGGGGTGGCGACGAGCAGTACTTC.

CDR3 residues: CASSKRAGRDYEQYF. Written as DNA, the CDR3 is TGTGCCAGCAGCAAACGGGCAGGACGGGACTACGAGCAGTACTTC. The V and J genes are TRBV21-1 and TRBJ2-7; the D call in the table, TRBD2, was not verified against the DNA. TRBV21-1 is given as a pseudogene. The length of the CDR3 is 15 residues.

The chain employs TRBV5-1 and TRBJ2-1, with D maybe TRBD1 (6 bases). V lost 0 bases and J lost 2, with 6 bases in between. Germline CDR1 SGHRS, CDR2 YFSETQ. The CDR3 length is 14 residues. CDR3 DNA sequence: TGCGCCAGCAGCTTGGGGGGGCCCTACAATGAGCAGTTCTTC. Protein: CASSLGGPYNEQFF.

The chain carries TRBV9 and TRBJ1-1; D remains ambiguous. Germline lookup yields CDR1 SGDLS and CDR2 YYNGEE. Trimming removed 4 bases at V and 3 bases at J, with 16 bases between. The CDR3 spans 15 residues. The CDR3, as DNA: TGTGCCAGCAGCTACGGGCCTCCGGAGGACACTGAAGCTTTCTTT. Translating it yields CASSYGPPEDTEAFF.

The chain links TRBV27 to TRBJ1-1; TRBD1 is a possible D gene (5 bases). The CDR3 extends over 13 amino acids. Germline lookup yields CDR1 MNHEY and CDR2 SMNVEV (reference sequence). Trimming shortened V by 3 bases and J by 7 bases, and 12 bases separated the two germline ends. This CDR3 is CASSFGGNFEAFF. The CDR3 coding sequence is TGTGCCAGCAGTTTTGGGGGGAACTTTGAAGCTTTCTTT.

The table lists this clone with a few counts. The V and J genes are TRBV27 and TRBJ2-2; D is ambiguous. V shed 2 bases and J shed 3 bases, with 4 bases lying between them. Germline values: CDR1 MNHEY, CDR2 SMNVEV (reference sequence). This CDR3 has 13 amino acids. As DNA, the CDR3 is TGTGCCAGCAGTTTAACGGACACCGGGGAGCTGTTTTTT. This sequence encodes CASSLTDTGELFF.

This clone appeared once. J is TRBJ1-5 and V is TRBV27, with D tentatively TRBD1 (5 bases). V was trimmed by 6 bases and J by 4 bases, leaving 10 bases between them. Per the germline V gene, CDR1 is MNHEY and CDR2 is SMNVEV (reference sequence). The CDR3 has 13 amino acids. CDR3 in DNA: TGTGCCAGCAGCTGGGGGGGGAATCAGCCCCAGCATTTT. Translation: CASSWGGNQPQHF.

This clone showed up just once. This rearrangement joins TRBV25-1 to TRBJ2-3, with a possible D match to TRBD2 (5 bases). V was cut by 1 base and J by 3 bases, with 20 bases left in between. Per germline, CDR1 MGHDK and CDR2 SYGVNS. This CDR3 region has 18 residues. The CDR3 DNA reads TGTGCCAGCAGTGAATCTCGACTACCGAGGGCCTTTACAGATACGCAGTATTTT. Protein sequence: CASSESRLPRAFTDTQYF.

The CDR3 spells CASSQSGGAAYEQYF. For the CDR3, the DNA is TGCGCCAGCAGCCAAAGCGGGGGCGCGGCCTACGAGCAGTACTTC. The chain links TRBV4-1 to TRBJ2-7; TRBD2 agrees at 8 bases. This CDR3 region has 15 residues. The germline V gene encodes CDR1 MGHRA and CDR2 YSYEKL. J gave up 2 bases and V 2 bases, and 5 bases lay outside the gene matches.

The genes are TRBV7-7 and TRBJ2-1, with no clear D. Germline V gene sequence: CDR1 SSHAT, CDR2 FNYEAQ (reference sequence). Trimming shortened V by 4 bases and J by 4 bases, and 11 bases separated the two germline ends. This CDR3 region has 14 residues. CDR3: CASSSLGRYNEQFF. In DNA form, the CDR3 reads TGTGCCAGCAGCTCCCTGGGCAGGTACAATGAGCAGTTCTTC.

The rearrangement links TRBV16 to TRBJ1-2; the D is unclear. The CDR3 sequence is 14 residues long. Germline V gene data show CDR1 as KGHSY and CDR2 as FQNENV. The ends were cut back, 1 base at V and 2 bases at J, with 8 bases in the middle. Here the CDR3 DNA reads TGTGCCAGCAGCCAATTCCCGGGGAACTATGGCTACACCTTC. It yields the protein CASSQFPGNYGYTF.

V gene TRBV7-9 combines with J gene TRBJ1-4; TRBD1 agrees at 8 bases. The germline gives CDR1 SEHNR, CDR2 FQNEAQ (reference sequence). The CDR3 has 15 amino acids. V trimming: 5 bases; J trimming: 8 bases; junction bases outside the gene matches: 10. CDR3: CASSPRTGLYEKLFF. DNA for the CDR3: TGTGCCAGCAGCCCCCGGACAGGGCTTTACGAAAAACTGTTTTTT.

This chain joins TRBV29-1 and TRBJ1-1, with D unclear. The CDR3 is 13 residues long. Germline V gene lookup returns CDR1 SQVTM and CDR2 ANQGSEA. V lost 6 bases to trimming and J lost 3 bases, with 14 bases between them. The CDR3 nucleotides are TGCAGCGTGGGTAGGCGGGCAGACACTGAAGCTTTCTTT. Translated, it gives CSVGRRADTEAFF.